This T cell receptor (beta chain) was found in a study of cytomegalovirus exposure and HLA in healthy donors. This CDR3 is built from 15 residues. V was shortened by 3 bases and J by 7 bases, with 18 bases between the two germline ends. Germline CDR1 and CDR2: LNHDA and SQIVND (reference sequence). The PCR contained 60 Vbeta and 13 Jbeta primers. Sequenced by immunoSEQ multiplex PCR; TCRdb stores in-frame clones only, minus some. This repertoire includes 60,000 to 65,000 clones. The TCR sequence derives from a young woman in good health and CMV-seronegative. Sequencing was performed on PBMCs. The V gene is TRBV19, the J gene TRBJ1-2; no reliable D call. The CDR3 region has the DNA TGTGCCAGTAGTATGAGGGCAGGTCCTACTCTTGGCTACACCTTC. Translating it yields CASSMRAGPTLGYTF.